Sequencing of this T cell receptor (beta chain) was carried out in a study of cytomegalovirus exposure and HLA in healthy donors. Whole-study context: An early data release held around 80 million unique TCRs from HLA-typed donors.

The PCR employed 60 Vbeta primers together with 13 Jbeta primers. Generated by immunoSEQ multiplex PCR, the TCRdb table keeps only in-frame clones and is missing some. The sample has about 84,000 clones; about 60% are singletons. Overall study findings and caveats: Across all donors, roughly uniform sequencing depth was an assumption of the presence/absence analyses. Many donors carried some public TCRs, although rarity characterized most TCR sequences. What TCR beta sequences reportedly achieved was accurate prediction of HLA-A and HLA-B alleles in most subjects.

Concerning this clone itself: Its antigen is not known.

V lost 2 bases to trimming and J lost 11 bases, with 18 bases between them. The CDR3 runs 14 residues. Per the germline V gene, CDR1 is KGHSH and CDR2 is LQKENI. The clonotype comes from a woman between 40 and 50 years old in good health and CMV-seropositive. The specimen was PBMCs. This sequence joins TRBV18 and TRBJ1-1; D remains unclear. The CDR3 DNA sequence: TGTGCCAGCTCACCAAGACCAAACTTCGGGGAGGCTTTCTTT. Amino acids: CASSPRPNFGEAFF.